This T cell receptor (beta chain) was captured by sequencing in a study of CD8+CD57+ T cells in acquired aplastic anemia. Study summary: Sorted CD4+ and CD8+ cell DNA averaged approximately 3 ug.

In the case of this clonotype: A much larger clone differs by one base, so this may be a read error. This CDR3 fails to terminate in the conserved phenylalanine or tryptophan, so it likely reflects a read error.

Patients picked for sequencing had shown CD8+CD57+ cell expansion detected by flow cytometry. Untreated patients provided the blood samples, with no therapy given before sampling. Genomic DNA was employed as the template in profiling TCR beta VDJ and CDR3. Using its own MiXCR run on the reads, TCRdb lists one record per CDR3 protein. The table lists roughly 160,000 distinct CDR3 sequences, roughly 48% of them singletons. The V gene's germline CDR1 is ENHRY and CDR2 SYGVKD. CDR3 size: 15 residues. V was pared by 5 bases and J by 4 bases, with 6 bases of the junction left unmatched. The sequenced material came from sorted CD4+, CD8+, or CD8+CD57+ T cells (not recorded which) from PBMCs. The sequence was collected from a human donor with aplastic anemia. The chain joins TRBV10-3 to TRBJ2-2; TRBD1 matches 8 bases. The CDR3 sequence: CAISRTGPSTGELFS. CDR3 coding DNA: TGTGCCATCAGTCGGACAGGGCCGAGCACCGGGGAGCTGTTTTCT.